This record concerns one TCR beta chain sequence. Authors' data handling: Nucleated cell number was recorded as an estimate derived from reference gene primer amplification. Profiling relied on immunoSEQ multiplex PCR, and the TCRdb table lists in-frame clones only, not all of them. The D gene and trimming were derived from the DNA, and the V and J assignments and clone size from that table. The profile shows over 70,000 clones, 70% to 90% of them singletons. This record comes from a study of blood T cell repertoires in COVID-19. About the research overall: The United States, Italy and Spain supplied acute and convalescent COVID-19 samples.

This sequence originates from a human donor in a cohort sampled during active COVID-19. The sequenced sample was peripheral blood.

The CDR3 loop reads CAPTRAGTGELFF. The CDR3 DNA reads as TGTGCCCCCACCCGGGCAGGGACCGGGGAGCTGTTTTTT. The chain couples TRBV7-9 to TRBJ2-2, with a tentative D call TRBD1 (5 bases). Trimming pared 11 bases from V and 5 bases from J, leaving 15 bases between. Per germline, CDR1 SEHNR and CDR2 FQNEAQ (reference sequence). The CDR3 has 13 amino acids.